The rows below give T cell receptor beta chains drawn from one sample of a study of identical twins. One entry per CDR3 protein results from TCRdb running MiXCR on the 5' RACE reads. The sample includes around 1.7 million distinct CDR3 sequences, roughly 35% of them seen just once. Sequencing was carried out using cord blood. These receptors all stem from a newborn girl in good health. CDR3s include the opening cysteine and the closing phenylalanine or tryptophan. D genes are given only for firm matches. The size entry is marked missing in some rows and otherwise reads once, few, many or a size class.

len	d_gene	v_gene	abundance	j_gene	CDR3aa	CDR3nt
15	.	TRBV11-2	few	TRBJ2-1	CASSLVGSTYNEQFF	TGTGCCAGCAGCTTAGTGGGTTCTACCTACAATGAGCAGTTCTTC
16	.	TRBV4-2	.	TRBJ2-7	CASSQPDWYYGYEQYF	TGTGCCAGCAGCCAACCGGACTGGTATTATGGCTACGAGCAGTACTTC
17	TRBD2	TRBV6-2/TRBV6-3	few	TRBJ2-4	CASSSPGLARTKNIQYF	TGTGCCAGCAGTTCCCCGGGACTAGCACGAACCAAAAACATTCAGTACTTC
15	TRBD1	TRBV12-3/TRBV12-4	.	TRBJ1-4	CASSLLTGGGEKLFF	TGTGCCAGCAGTTTACTGACAGGGGGCGGCGAAAAACTGTTTTTT
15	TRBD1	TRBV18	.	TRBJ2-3	CASSSGTDTGPTQYF	TGTGCCAGCTCATCAGGGACAGACACGGGGCCTACGCAGTATTTT
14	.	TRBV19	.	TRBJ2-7	CASSYRPLGYEQYF	TGTGCCAGTAGTTACAGGCCTCTTGGCTACGAGCAGTACTTC
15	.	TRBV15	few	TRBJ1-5	CATSSRQFQGQPQHF	TGTGCCACCAGCAGTCGACAGTTTCAAGGTCAGCCCCAGCATTTT
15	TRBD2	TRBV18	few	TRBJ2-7	CASSPGLAGVNEQYF	TGTGCCAGCTCACCGGGACTAGCGGGAGTAAACGAGCAGTACTTC
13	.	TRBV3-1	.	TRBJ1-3	CASSQPTGNTIYF	TGTGCCAGCAGCCAACCCACTGGAAACACCATATATTTT
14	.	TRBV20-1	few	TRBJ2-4	CSAPLGGPQNIQYF	TGCAGTGCCCCCCTCGGCGGACCCCAAAACATTCAGTACTTC
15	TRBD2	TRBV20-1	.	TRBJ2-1	CSVPLAGGLHNEQFF	TGCAGTGTCCCCTTAGCGGGGGGGCTCCACAATGAGCAGTTCTTC
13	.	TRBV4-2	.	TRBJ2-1	CASSHGTPGEQFF	TGTGCCAGCAGCCACGGGACTCCCGGTGAGCAGTTCTTC
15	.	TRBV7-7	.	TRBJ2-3	CASSLAGAITDTQYF	TGTGCCAGCAGCTTAGCGGGGGCGATCACAGATACGCAGTATTTT
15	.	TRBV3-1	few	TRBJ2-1	CASSQPGQGGGEQFF	TGTGCCAGCAGCCAACCAGGACAGGGAGGGGGTGAGCAGTTCTTC
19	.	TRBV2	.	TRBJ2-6	CASSEEWRTPSSGANVLTF	TGTGCCAGCAGTGAAGAGTGGAGGACTCCCAGCTCTGGGGCCAACGTCCTGACTTTC